This TCR beta chain stems from a study of Graves' ophthalmopathy and Graves' hyperthyroidism. Diagnostic conclusions were grounded in clinical symptoms, serum thyroxine, TRAb, thyroid ultrasound and orbital computed tomography. PBMCs were density-gradient isolated from about 9.6 ml fresh blood. Amplifying from RNA transcripts, the study obtained TCR beta CDR3 regions. The library came from an HTBI-primed first-round RT-PCR and a second-round multiplex PCR. TCRdb called the multiplex PCR reads again in MiXCR, with one record for every CDR3 protein. Altogether about 480,000 distinct CDR3 sequences are present, around 14% being singletons, with the ten largest covering over 8%. Study outcomes and limitations: In separating ophthalmopathy from stable hyperthyroidism, a 13-signature model achieved about 90% sensitivity and 75% to 84% specificity. In predicting ophthalmopathy progression, the model reached 70.59% sensitivity and 72% to 80% specificity.

V lost 1 base and J lost 5, with 12 bases in between. There are 14 residues in the CDR3. Per the germline V gene, CDR1 is MNHNS and CDR2 is SASEGT. Regarding this clonotype: Its cognate antigen is unknown.

The sequenced sample was blood. The chain joins TRBV6-1 to TRBJ2-7, with D perhaps given as TRBD1 or TRBD2 (5 bases each). The clonotype originates from a young woman with Graves' ophthalmopathy. The CDR3 sequence is CASSEEGRWNEQYF. The CDR3 DNA reads as TGTGCCAGCAGTGAAGAGGGACGCTGGAACGAGCAGTACTTC.